The rows below give T cell receptor beta chains drawn from one sample of a study of blood T cells in healthy people across ages. Each CDR3 protein gets one entry after TCRdb re-called the 5' RACE reads with MiXCR. The sample lists approximately 690,000 distinct CDR3 sequences, roughly three fifths seen once, with 30% to 45% in the top ten. Sequenced material: blood. All receptors come from a man aged 60 to 69 in good health. Each CDR3 is given with its conserved first and last residue. A D gene is named only where the DNA matches it firmly. Clone sizes are given selectively: once, few, many, or a class where the clone is expanded.

j_call cdr3_length clone_size d_call v_call cdr3_aa cdr3_nt
TRBJ2-1 22 . TRBD2 TRBV9 CASSVATKVRTGGGWSYNEQFF TGTGCCAGCAGCGTAGCTACGAAAGTTCGGACTGGCGGGGGATGGTCCTACAATGAGCAGTTCTTC
TRBJ2-1 15 few . TRBV4-2 CASTRGGGPGDEQFF TGTGCCAGCACCAGGGGAGGGGGACCAGGCGATGAGCAGTTCTTC
TRBJ2-3 14 . . TRBV20-1 CSARASEATDTQYF TGCAGTGCTAGGGCTAGCGAGGCCACAGATACGCAGTATTTT
TRBJ2-3 15 . . TRBV14 CASSQRVDSTDTQYF TGTGCCAGCAGCCAACGAGTAGACTCCACAGATACGCAGTATTTT
TRBJ1-6 18 . TRBD1 TRBV6-5 CASSYSMSPGQGHSPLHF TGTGCCAGCAGTTACTCGATGAGTCCGGGACAGGGGCATTCACCCCTCCACTTT
TRBJ1-2 12 . . TRBV15 CATSREDRGYTF TGTGCCACCAGCAGAGAGGACCGAGGCTACACCTTC
TRBJ1-5 15 many . TRBV12-3/TRBV12-4 CASSFGGSGNQPQHF TGTGCCAGCAGTTTTGGGGGAAGTGGCAATCAGCCCCAGCATTTT
TRBJ2-7 13 . . TRBV12-3/TRBV12-4 CASMWGALSEQYF TGTGCCAGCATGTGGGGGGCGTTGAGCGAGCAGTACTTC
TRBJ2-5 17 . . TRBV6-2/TRBV6-3 CASSQLDGPAGQETQYF TGTGCCAGCAGTCAACTGGACGGACCAGCGGGCCAAGAGACCCAGTACTTC
TRBJ1-5 14 . . TRBV7-2 CASSLAAIRQPQHF TGTGCCAGCAGCTTAGCGGCTATTAGGCAGCCCCAGCATTTT
TRBJ1-5 16 . TRBD1 TRBV12-3/TRBV12-4 CASSSDRAGSNQPQHF TGTGCCAGCAGTTCGGACAGGGCGGGGAGCAATCAGCCCCAGCATTTT
TRBJ2-2 17 . TRBD1 TRBV3-1 CASSRAAGTGNTGELFF TGTGCCAGCAGCCGCGCAGCCGGGACAGGGAACACCGGGGAGCTGTTTTTT
TRBJ2-1 14 . TRBD2 TRBV6-1 CASRLAGGPDEQFF TGTGCCAGCAGGTTAGCGGGGGGGCCCGATGAGCAGTTCTTC
TRBJ2-3 15 few . TRBV15 CATSRELWSGNTQYF TGTGCCACCAGCAGAGAATTATGGTCGGGGAATACGCAGTATTTT
TRBJ2-1 16 . TRBD2 TRBV7-2 CASSRFPGLASNEQFF TGTGCCAGCAGCCGTTTCCCGGGACTAGCGAGCAATGAGCAGTTCTTC
TRBJ2-3 14 few TRBD2 TRBV5-1 CASSNGLASDTQYF TGCGCCAGCAGCAACGGACTAGCTTCAGATACGCAGTATTTT
TRBJ1-1 13 few . TRBV29-1 CSVETVQGTEAFF TGCAGCGTTGAAACAGTTCAGGGCACTGAAGCTTTCTTT
TRBJ2-3 12 . . TRBV29-1 CSGGLLTDTQYF TGCAGCGGAGGCCTACTCACAGATACGCAGTATTTT
TRBJ2-1 15 once TRBD2 TRBV18 CASSPGNSGGTDQFF TGTGCCAGCTCACCGGGGAATAGCGGGGGGACAGATCAGTTCTTC
TRBJ1-2 16 . TRBD1 TRBV6-6 CASSPPGQGSIGGYTF TGTGCCAGCAGCCCCCCGGGACAGGGGTCGATTGGTGGCTACACCTTC
TRBJ1-2 15 . . TRBV4-1 CASSQGRQSVYGYTF TGCGCCAGCAGCCAAGGCAGGCAGTCTGTCTATGGCTACACCTTC
TRBJ2-7 14 . TRBD1 TRBV20-1 CSASPRQGAHEQYF TGCAGTGCTAGCCCTAGACAGGGGGCCCACGAGCAGTACTTC
TRBJ2-5 14 few . TRBV6-5 CASSYTGSQETQYF TGTGCCAGCAGTTATACCGGGTCGCAAGAGACCCAGTACTTC
TRBJ2-5 15 few . TRBV4-2 CASSQDRQYQETQYF TGTGCCAGCAGCCAAGATCGGCAGTACCAAGAGACCCAGTACTTC
TRBJ2-1 16 . TRBD1 TRBV5-5 CASSTPGNRGSNEQFF TGTGCCAGCAGCACTCCGGGAAACAGGGGGAGCAATGAGCAGTTCTTC
TRBJ2-7 13 . TRBD1 TRBV3-1 CASSQGQGSEQYF TGTGCCAGCAGCCAGGGACAGGGTAGCGAGCAGTACTTC
TRBJ2-1 15 . . TRBV20-1 CSVPVGLGSYNEQFF TGCAGTGTCCCCGTCGGCCTAGGATCCTACAATGAGCAGTTCTTC
TRBJ2-3 15 . TRBD2 TRBV5-1 CASSLGTSGPGTQYF TGCGCCAGCAGCTTGGGTACTAGCGGGCCTGGGACGCAGTATTTT
TRBJ2-1 16 few TRBD2 TRBV20-1 CSARDRRTSPYNEQFF TGCAGTGCTAGAGATCGAAGGACTAGCCCCTACAATGAGCAGTTCTTC
TRBJ2-3 18 . TRBD2 TRBV20-1 CSASGPLAGGLLIDTQYF TGCAGTGCTAGTGGCCCTCTAGCGGGGGGGCTGTTGATAGATACGCAGTATTTT
TRBJ2-7 13 . . TRBV20-1 CSARDLVHYEQYF TGCAGTGCTAGAGATCTGGTCCACTACGAGCAGTACTTC
TRBJ1-2 15 . . TRBV10-3 CAISEFDRTHYGYTF TGTGCCATCAGTGAATTCGACAGGACGCACTATGGCTACACCTTC
TRBJ2-5 15 . TRBD2 TRBV9 CASSVDSGGIETQYF TGTGCCAGCAGCGTAGATAGCGGGGGGATCGAGACCCAGTACTTC
TRBJ1-2 17 . TRBD1 TRBV4-2 CASRSVAGGTSNYGYTF TGTGCCAGCAGGTCCGTGGCAGGGGGCACTTCTAACTATGGCTACACCTTC
TRBJ2-7 13 few TRBD1 TRBV2 CASSVQGLGEQYF TGTGCCAGCAGTGTACAGGGGCTGGGAGAGCAGTACTTC
TRBJ2-3 15 . TRBD2 TRBV6-6 CASSAGTRYTDTQYF TGTGCCAGCAGCGCCGGGACTAGATACACAGATACGCAGTATTTT
TRBJ1-1 14 . . TRBV4-2 CASSPSGGDTEAFF TGTGCCAGCAGCCCATCGGGGGGAGACACTGAAGCTTTCTTT
TRBJ2-7 12 . . TRBV20-1 CSASQGSYEQYF TGCAGTGCTTCACAGGGATCCTACGAGCAGTACTTC
TRBJ2-1 17 . . TRBV4-1 CASSQPTGSQSYNEQFF TGCGCCAGCAGCCAGCCTACAGGCAGTCAATCCTACAATGAGCAGTTCTTC
TRBJ2-1 14 . . TRBV29-1 CSVEERYGGNEQFF TGCAGCGTTGAAGAGAGGTATGGAGGCAATGAGCAGTTCTTC
TRBJ2-3 14 many . TRBV20-1 CSAIRAPLTDTQYF TGCAGTGCTATAAGGGCTCCCCTAACAGATACGCAGTATTTT
TRBJ1-1 15 . . TRBV20-1 CSAREPRGGGTEAFF TGCAGTGCTAGAGAACCGAGGGGGGGGGGCACTGAAGCTTTCTTT
TRBJ2-2 14 . . TRBV28 CASRDGQNTGELFF TGTGCCAGCAGGGATGGACAGAACACCGGGGAGCTGTTTTTT
TRBJ1-1 15 . . TRBV10-3 CAISGSNRRNTEAFF TGTGCCATCAGTGGATCGAACAGGCGGAACACTGAAGCTTTCTTT
TRBJ2-1 15 . TRBD2 TRBV7-2 CASSLASGVYNEQSF TGTGCCAGCAGCTTAGCTAGCGGGGTCTACAATGAGCAGTCCTTC
TRBJ2-7 15 . . TRBV6-5 CASSLRQDPSYEQYF TGTGCCAGCAGTTTACGACAGGACCCCTCCTACGAGCAGTACTTC
TRBJ2-1 16 . . TRBV5-1 CASSLTQNLARNEQFF TGCGCCAGCAGCTTGACCCAAAACCTAGCGAGGAATGAGCAGTTCTTC
TRBJ2-3 14 . TRBD1 TRBV24-1 CATGDSKTGDTQYF TGTGCCACCGGTGATTCGAAGACAGGGGATACGCAGTATTTT
TRBJ2-5 15 few . TRBV5-5 CASSNSPTSRETQYF TGTGCCAGCAGCAACAGCCCGACTAGTCGAGAGACCCAGTACTTC
TRBJ1-2 11 . . TRBV2 CASSEAAGYTF TGTGCCAGCAGTGAAGCCGCGGGCTACACCTTC
TRBJ2-1 12 . . TRBV6-2/TRBV6-3 CASSLVQGEQFF TGTGCCAGCAGTCTAGTACAAGGTGAGCAGTTCTTC
TRBJ1-2 13 . . TRBV19 CASSTEGSYGYTF TGTGCCAGTAGTACAGAAGGGAGCTATGGCTACACCTTC
TRBJ1-6 14 . . TRBV12-3/TRBV12-4 CASSLVGGISPLHF TGTGCCAGCAGTTTAGTGGGGGGGATTTCACCCCTCCACTTT